The following is a T cell receptor beta chain sequence with its context. The entry originates in a study of Ad26.COV2.S vaccination and SARS-CoV-2 variants. Study overall: Ad26.COV2.S, an intramuscular injection, was given once or twice 56 days apart.

Specified treatment: roughly 20 received Ad26.COV2.S at low or high dose, single or two shots; roughly 5 received placebo; per-sample allocation not given. Day 63 after the first vaccine or placebo injection was the time point for sampling. This Boston cohort included adults aged 18-55 years. Germline CDR1 SGHAT, CDR2 FQNNGV. The CDR3 loop spans 14 amino acids. With 5 bases removed from V and 3 bases from J, the gap between germline ends came to 10 bases. Generated by immunoSEQ multiplex PCR, the TCRdb table keeps only in-frame clones and is missing some. The repertoire includes approximately 420,000 clones, approximately 88% of them detected once, and around 3.6% sits in the top ten.

This clonotype originated in a person aged 18-60 years who received the Ad26.COV2.S COVID-19 vaccine or a placebo. The source material was peripheral blood, sampled in a trial of Ad26.COV2.S vaccine versus placebo. The chain links TRBV11-2 to TRBJ2-2; TRBD1 is a possible D gene (6 bases). The CDR3 nucleotides read TGTGCCAGCAGCCCGACAGGAGACACCGGGGAGCTGTTTTTT. Protein sequence: CASSPTGDTGELFF.